This T cell receptor beta chain came from a study of human T cells and chemical hapten exposure. Whole-study context: Yields of TCR per sample differed, chiefly owing to small differences in pooled library volume. Whole-study results and caveats: The number of TCRs above 1 in 1000 frequency did not change after DPC sensitization.

Whole blood that had not been fractionated was the source of extracted total RNA. Only a few counts were recorded for this clonotype. The antigen is undetermined. Germline CDR1 and CDR2: PRHDT and FYEKMQ (reference sequence). The CDR3 sequence is 13 residues long. Trimming took 4 bases from V and 15 from J; bases not matched to a gene: 7. Individual cDNA molecules (in the library) carried attached unique molecular identifiers. As processed by the authors: The number of TCRs in each sample had a median of 95,638 and spanned about 23,224 to 700,000. MiXCR was run by TCRdb on the 5' RACE reads, yielding one entry per CDR3 protein. TCRdb's processing, not the authors' own work, is the source of the V and J calls. The repertoire includes more than 140,000 distinct CDR3 sequences, 3.5% to 5% of them detected once, and over 1.1% sits in the top ten.

The clonotype was recovered from a female donor in good health. The chain employs TRBV13 and TRBJ2-4; TRBD2 aligns across 12 bases. This chain's CDR3 is CASSSRLAGGGYF. CDR3 DNA: TGTGCCAGCAGCTCCCGCCTAGCGGGGGGGGGGTACTTC. The complete variable domain, with remaining parts taken from reference TRBV13 and TRBJ2-4, reads AAGVIQSPRHLIKEKRETATLKCYPIPRHDTVYWYQQGPGQDPQFLISFYEKMQSDKGSIPDRFSAQQFSDYHSELNMSSLELGDSALYFCASSSRLAGGGYFGAGTRLSVL.